These 15 T cell receptor beta chains originate from one sample sequenced in a study of T cell repertoires in ileal Crohn's disease. Profiled with immunoSEQ multiplex PCR; TCRdb holds only in-frame clones, not every one. The table includes almost 15,000 clones, over 70% detected once. The time point: neoterminal ileum biopsy at postoperative endoscopy, about 6 months after surgery. Input material: ileal tissue. These receptors originate from an adult with Crohn's disease.

The chain links TRBV11-3 to TRBJ1-4; tentatively, D is TRBD1 (5 bases). This CDR3 has 14 amino acids. The germline gives CDR1 SGHNT, CDR2 YENEEA. V was cut by 5 bases and J by 5 bases, with 12 bases left in between. The CDR3 DNA is TGTGCCAGCAGCGTACGACAGTCCAATGAAAAACTGTTTTTT. Translation: CASSVRQSNEKLFF.

The rearrangement links TRBV5-4 to TRBJ2-5; TRBD2 matches 10 bases. The length of the CDR3 is 15 residues. Germline CDR1 and CDR2: SGHNT and YYREEE (reference sequence). J was trimmed by 1 base and V by 2 bases; bases with no gene match: 2. CDR3 in DNA: TGTGCCAGCAGCTTTCCTAGCGGGGGCCAAGAGACCCAGTACTTC. It is translated as CASSFPSGGQETQYF.

This clone was seen only once. The rearrangement links TRBV7-3 to TRBJ2-3; TRBD2 matches at 7 bases. Germline values: CDR1 SGHTA, CDR2 FQGTGA. The ends lost 5 bases at V and 1 base at J; junction bases unmatched: 9. The CDR3 consists of 16 residues. This CDR3 is CASSPGTTPRTDTQYF. CDR3 in DNA: TGTGCCAGCAGCCCCGGGACTACGCCACGCACAGATACGCAGTATTTT.

The V call is TRBV5-1, the J call TRBJ1-1, with D unclear. Germline assignment: CDR1 SGHRS and CDR2 YFSETQ. The CDR3 totals 15 residues. V dropped 0 bases and J dropped 1 base, with 10 bases sitting between them. This chain's CDR3 is CASSLALGGNTEAFF. The CDR3 DNA reads TGCGCCAGCAGCTTGGCCCTCGGTGGGAACACTGAAGCTTTCTTT.

This chain links TRBV21-1 with TRBJ1-5. TRBV21-1 is a pseudogene. CDR3 length: 18 residues. CDR3 residues: CASSKSGTANHRDQPQHF. CDR3 DNA: TGTGCCAGCAGCAAATCCGGGACTGCCAACCATAGAGATCAGCCCCAGCATTTT.

This clone was seen once. The same CDR3 can be traced to other DNA sequences in this sample. The V gene is TRBV19, the J gene TRBJ1-4; D is ambiguous. CDR1 is LNHDA and CDR2 is SQIVND in the germline V gene (reference sequence). This CDR3 is 12 amino acids long. CDR3 DNA: TGTGCTAGTCGGCGCGGGCTGGAAAAACTGTTTTTT. This gives the protein CASRRGLEKLFF.

The chain links TRBV10-1 to TRBJ2-2; 9 bases fit TRBD1. V shed 2 bases and J 7 bases; nucleotides not matched to a gene: 2. The germline V gene encodes CDR1 WNHNN and CDR2 SYGVQD (reference sequence). This CDR3 has 14 residues. The CDR3 loop is CASSEGQGIGELFF. DNA of the CDR3: TGCGCCAGCAGTGAGGGACAGGGGATCGGGGAGCTGTTTTTT.

The rearrangement uses TRBV27 and TRBJ1-5; 10 positions agree with TRBD1. V lost 6 bases, J lost 6 bases, and 8 bases stayed unmatched. Per germline, CDR1 MNHEY and CDR2 SMNVEV (reference sequence). This CDR3 spans 15 amino acids. This CDR3 reads CASRSLGTGVQPQHF. DNA of the CDR3: TGTGCCAGCAGGTCTCTAGGGACAGGGGTTCAGCCCCAGCATTTT.

The rearrangement links TRBV19 to TRBJ2-1; a possible D gene is TRBD2 (5 bases). Germline V gene sequence: CDR1 LNHDA, CDR2 SQIVND (reference sequence). CDR3 length: 14 amino acids. Trimming removed 3 bases at V and 5 bases at J, with 11 bases between. CDR3 DNA sequence: TGTGCCAGTAGTATTTCAGGACTCCACAATGAGCAGTTCTTC. This encodes CASSISGLHNEQFF.

This clone came up a few times. V is TRBV5-1 and J is TRBJ1-1; the D gene is possibly TRBD1 (5 bases). This CDR3 has 14 residues. CDR1 SGHRS and CDR2 YFSETQ come from the germline V gene. V lost 5 bases and J 6 bases, leaving 17 bases between the germline ends. DNA for the CDR3: TGCGCCAGCAGTCGTGATGGGGGGAGCGCTGAAGCTTTCTTT. Amino acid sequence: CASSRDGGSAEAFF. Filled out from reference TRBV5-1 and TRBJ1-1, the complete variable domain reads KAGVTQTPRYLIKTRGQQVTLSCSPISGHRSVSWYQQTPGQGLQFLFEYFSETQRNKGNFPGRFSGRQFSNSRSEMNVSTLELGDSALYLCASSRDGGSAEAFFGQGTRLTVV.

CDR3 nucleotide sequence: TGTGCCAGCAGCTTTGGCCGCGAGCAGTACTTC. Translating gives CASSFGREQYF. J is TRBJ2-7 and V is TRBV11-2; D is undetermined. The CDR3 sequence is 11 residues long. Germline V gives CDR1 SGHAT, CDR2 FQNNGV. Trimming removed 3 bases at V and 6 bases at J, with 6 bases between.

The rearrangement uses TRBV13 and TRBJ1-1; 7 positions agree with TRBD1. V shed 5 bases, J shed 4 bases, and the junction held 7 bases outside the gene matches. The length of the CDR3 is 14 residues. Germline V lookup: CDR1 PRHDT, CDR2 FYEKMQ (reference sequence). Written as DNA, the CDR3 is TGTGCCAGCAGCAGAGGACAGGTTTCCACTGAAGCTTTCTTT. Translation: CASSRGQVSTEAFF.

This chain's CDR3 is CASSLDGPRAYEAFF. CDR3 sequence (DNA): TGCGCCAGCAGCTTGGACGGCCCCCGGGCGTATGAAGCTTTCTTT. V gene TRBV5-1 combines with J gene TRBJ1-1, with no clear D. Between the trimmed V and J ends, which lost 0 bases and 7 bases, there was a span of 16 bases. Per germline, CDR1 SGHRS and CDR2 YFSETQ. The CDR3 extends over 15 amino acids.

This clone was detected once. The V call is TRBV18, the J call TRBJ1-1; TRBD1 might be the D (6 bases). The CDR3 covers 15 residues. CDR1 is KGHSH and CDR2 is LQKENI in the germline V gene. Deletions cut 6 bases from V and 0 bases from J, with 14 bases between. CDR3 sequence reads: CASSLQGNLNTEAFF. Written as DNA, the CDR3 is TGTGCCAGCTCCCTGCAGGGGAATTTGAACACTGAAGCTTTCTTT.

The chain employs TRBV6-6 and TRBJ1-1; D is uncertain. The CDR3 covers 14 residues. Per the germline V gene, CDR1 is MNHNY and CDR2 is SVGAGI (reference sequence). Between the trimmed V and J ends, which lost 2 bases and 1 base, there was a span of 8 bases. CDR3 residues: CASSYEQWNTEAFF. CDR3 nucleotide sequence: TGTGCCAGCAGTTACGAGCAATGGAACACTGAAGCTTTCTTT.